This T cell receptor (beta chain) derives from a study of T cells after yellow fever vaccination. Study-wide results and limits: Weaker overall was a secondary response that nonetheless peaked faster, on day 5 versus 15.

Using its own MiXCR run on the 5' RACE reads, TCRdb lists one record per CDR3 protein. The repertoire holds approximately 120,000 distinct CDR3 sequences, with roughly 15% as singletons. On this clonotype: The target antigen is unknown.

The CDR3 contains 13 residues. Per the germline V gene, CDR1 is MGHRA and CDR2 is YSYEKL. The V gene lost 2 bases and the J gene lost 4 bases, with 9 bases spanning the gap. This sample comprised CD8+ T cells sorted from PBMCs, obtained 5 days after the yellow fever booster vaccination. The J gene is TRBJ2-7, the V gene TRBV4-1; no definite D call. This receptor was obtained from a man aged 18 to 30 who received the YFV17D yellow fever vaccine. Written as DNA, the CDR3 is TGCGCCAGCAGCCAACTCCCTGGTTACGAGCAGTACTTC. Translation: CASSQLPGYEQYF.